These T cell receptor beta chains were read from a single sample in a study of blood T cell repertoires in COVID-19. The method was immunoSEQ multiplex PCR; TCRdb's version includes in-frame clones alone and lacks a portion of them. This sample yields under 200,000 clones, of which roughly 90% are seen a single time; around 1.6% belongs to the top ten. Sequencing used peripheral blood. Source of these receptors: a man aged 18 to 29 with active or convalescent COVID-19. The conserved cysteine and the conserved F or W are not part of the CDR3 here. The order of the fields is J gene, V gene, CDR3 protein.

>TRBJ2-1|TRBV14
ASSSWTGGNLYNEQF
>TRBJ2-7|TRBV7-8
ASSFLHSTYEQY
>TRBJ1-1|TRBV5-4
ASGQGAGDTEAF
>TRBJ1-2|TRBV7-2
ASSPTAPYGYT
>TRBJ1-4|TRBV6-1
ASSEYRAGNEKLF
>TRBJ2-3|TRBV29-1
SVEDQTGGFSTDTQY
>TRBJ2-7|TRBV9
ASSERTGETYEQY
>TRBJ2-3|TRBV7-9
ASSITSGRTDTQY
>TRBJ1-2|TRBV19
ASSSDRYYGYT
>TRBJ2-5|TRBV10-3
AISEQAGGAPETQY
>TRBJ1-3|TRBV24-1
ATSDDTGGSGNTIY
>TRBJ2-5|TRBV6-5
ATKQTRGTETQY
>TRBJ1-6|TRBV12-3/TRBV12-4
ASSAGIASPLH
>TRBJ2-3|TRBV2
ASSPGTSGYRNTQY
>TRBJ2-3|TRBV10-3
AIRADRGVSTDTQY
>TRBJ2-7|TRBV3-1/TRBV3-2
ASSRTHRVGGEQY
>TRBJ2-1|TRBV18
ASSPGGNNEQF
>TRBJ2-7|TRBV7-9
ASSSGSTSAYEQY
>TRBJ2-3|TRBV30
AWSPVRGGQDTQY
>TRBJ2-7|TRBV6-5
ASSYSRTGGRYEQY
>TRBJ1-6|TRBV28
ASSLGVGSHSN
>TRBJ1-6|TRBV3-1/TRBV3-2
ASSQTGTGVSPLH
>TRBJ1-5|TRBV19
ASSVRGGAISNQPQH
>TRBJ2-6|TRBV4-1
ASSQGSSPGANVLT
>TRBJ2-3|TRBV6-1
ASSELAPTDTQY
>TRBJ2-1|TRBV19
ASSGLAGNEQF
>TRBJ2-3|TRBV6-5
ASKRLDTQY
>TRBJ1-2|TRBV3-1/TRBV3-2
ASSQDLAGAAYGYT
>TRBJ2-7|TRBV30
AWGDSYEQY
>TRBJ2-1|TRBV24-1
ATGLAGGHSYNEQF
>TRBJ1-2|TRBV14
ASSQVTDAGYT
>TRBJ2-4|TRBV5-4
ASSLGFGDGDIQY
>TRBJ2-2|TRBV6-8
ASRLGATNTGELF
>TRBJ2-3|TRBV6-2/TRBV6-3
ASSWKPGLAPDTQY
>TRBJ1-1|TRBV9
ASSVGQIGEAF
>TRBJ1-6|TRBV19
ASSGQGSDNSPLH
>TRBJ2-5|TRBV7-7
ASSFGFGAGGETQY
>TRBJ2-1|TRBV5-4
ASSFFSGSRYNEQF
>TRBJ1-4|TRBV14
ASSQGSHGLKLF
>TRBJ1-3|TRBV30
AWSVRGSGNTIY
>TRBJ2-1|TRBV25-1
ASSDLGTVEF
>TRBJ2-1|TRBV11-2
ASSLGPRQF
>TRBJ1-1|TRBV6-5
ASHTRGPETEAF
>TRBJ1-6|TRBV18
ASSPRTGGDNSPLH
>TRBJ1-2|TRBV18
ASSPNKGAFSGYT
>TRBJ2-1|TRBV5-4
ASSSTSGSSYNEQF
>TRBJ2-7|TRBV6-2/TRBV6-3
ANSRDRGLYEQY
>TRBJ1-2|TRBV5-6
ASSLELGRNYGYT
>TRBJ2-7|TRBV7-2
ASSRRAPGYEQY
>TRBJ2-6|TRBV5-5
ASSFAARNSGANVLT